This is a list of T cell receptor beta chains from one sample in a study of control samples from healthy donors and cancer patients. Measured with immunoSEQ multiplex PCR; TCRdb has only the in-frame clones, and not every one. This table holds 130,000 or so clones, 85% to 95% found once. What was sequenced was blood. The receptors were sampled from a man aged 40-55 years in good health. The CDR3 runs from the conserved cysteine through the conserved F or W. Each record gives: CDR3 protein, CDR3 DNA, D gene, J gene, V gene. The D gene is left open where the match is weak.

CDR3aa: CASSYRMPNQETQYF; CDR3nt: TGCGCCAGCAGCTATCGAATGCCTAATCAAGAGACCCAGTACTTC; d_gene: .; j_gene: TRBJ2-5; v_gene: TRBV5-1
CDR3aa: CASTPLAGYYNEQFF; CDR3nt: TGTGCCAGCACCCCACTAGCGGGGTACTACAATGAGCAGTTCTTC; d_gene: TRBD2; j_gene: TRBJ2-1; v_gene: TRBV27
CDR3aa: CVSSDSGRWNTEAFF; CDR3nt: TGTGTCAGCAGCGACTCGGGACGGTGGAACACTGAAGCTTTCTTT; d_gene: .; j_gene: TRBJ1-1; v_gene: TRBV5-4
CDR3aa: CASSLSRLGQDTQYF; CDR3nt: TGTGCCAGCAGCTTAAGCCGCCTGGGACAAGATACGCAGTATTTT; d_gene: .; j_gene: TRBJ2-3; v_gene: TRBV7-9
CDR3aa: CAIRRQGVQPEAFF; CDR3nt: TGTGCCATCAGGAGACAGGGGGTTCAGCCTGAAGCTTTCTTT; d_gene: TRBD1; j_gene: TRBJ1-1; v_gene: TRBV10-3
CDR3aa: CASSQQGGNQPQHF; CDR3nt: TGCGCCAGCAGTCAACAGGGGGGGAATCAGCCCCAGCATTTT; d_gene: TRBD1; j_gene: TRBJ1-5; v_gene: TRBV5-1
CDR3aa: CSGLPRDRDTEAFF; CDR3nt: TGCAGCGGCCTACCACGGGACAGGGACACTGAAGCTTTCTTT; d_gene: TRBD1; j_gene: TRBJ1-1; v_gene: TRBV29-1
CDR3aa: CASSMDIWVGAFF; CDR3nt: TGTGCCAGTAGTATGGACATCTGGGTAGGAGCTTTCTTT; d_gene: .; j_gene: TRBJ1-1; v_gene: TRBV19
CDR3aa: CASSPGQGTGNEQFF; CDR3nt: TGTGCCAGCAGCCCCGGACAGGGGACGGGGAATGAGCAGTTCTTC; d_gene: TRBD1; j_gene: TRBJ2-1; v_gene: TRBV6-5
CDR3aa: CASSSGDRATGELFF; CDR3nt: TGCGCCAGCAGCTCGGGGGACAGGGCCACCGGGGAGCTGTTTTTT; d_gene: TRBD1; j_gene: TRBJ2-2; v_gene: TRBV5-1
CDR3aa: CASSRDRGREAFF; CDR3nt: TGTGCCAGCAGTAGGGACAGGGGGCGAGAAGCTTTCTTT; d_gene: TRBD1; j_gene: TRBJ1-1; v_gene: TRBV2